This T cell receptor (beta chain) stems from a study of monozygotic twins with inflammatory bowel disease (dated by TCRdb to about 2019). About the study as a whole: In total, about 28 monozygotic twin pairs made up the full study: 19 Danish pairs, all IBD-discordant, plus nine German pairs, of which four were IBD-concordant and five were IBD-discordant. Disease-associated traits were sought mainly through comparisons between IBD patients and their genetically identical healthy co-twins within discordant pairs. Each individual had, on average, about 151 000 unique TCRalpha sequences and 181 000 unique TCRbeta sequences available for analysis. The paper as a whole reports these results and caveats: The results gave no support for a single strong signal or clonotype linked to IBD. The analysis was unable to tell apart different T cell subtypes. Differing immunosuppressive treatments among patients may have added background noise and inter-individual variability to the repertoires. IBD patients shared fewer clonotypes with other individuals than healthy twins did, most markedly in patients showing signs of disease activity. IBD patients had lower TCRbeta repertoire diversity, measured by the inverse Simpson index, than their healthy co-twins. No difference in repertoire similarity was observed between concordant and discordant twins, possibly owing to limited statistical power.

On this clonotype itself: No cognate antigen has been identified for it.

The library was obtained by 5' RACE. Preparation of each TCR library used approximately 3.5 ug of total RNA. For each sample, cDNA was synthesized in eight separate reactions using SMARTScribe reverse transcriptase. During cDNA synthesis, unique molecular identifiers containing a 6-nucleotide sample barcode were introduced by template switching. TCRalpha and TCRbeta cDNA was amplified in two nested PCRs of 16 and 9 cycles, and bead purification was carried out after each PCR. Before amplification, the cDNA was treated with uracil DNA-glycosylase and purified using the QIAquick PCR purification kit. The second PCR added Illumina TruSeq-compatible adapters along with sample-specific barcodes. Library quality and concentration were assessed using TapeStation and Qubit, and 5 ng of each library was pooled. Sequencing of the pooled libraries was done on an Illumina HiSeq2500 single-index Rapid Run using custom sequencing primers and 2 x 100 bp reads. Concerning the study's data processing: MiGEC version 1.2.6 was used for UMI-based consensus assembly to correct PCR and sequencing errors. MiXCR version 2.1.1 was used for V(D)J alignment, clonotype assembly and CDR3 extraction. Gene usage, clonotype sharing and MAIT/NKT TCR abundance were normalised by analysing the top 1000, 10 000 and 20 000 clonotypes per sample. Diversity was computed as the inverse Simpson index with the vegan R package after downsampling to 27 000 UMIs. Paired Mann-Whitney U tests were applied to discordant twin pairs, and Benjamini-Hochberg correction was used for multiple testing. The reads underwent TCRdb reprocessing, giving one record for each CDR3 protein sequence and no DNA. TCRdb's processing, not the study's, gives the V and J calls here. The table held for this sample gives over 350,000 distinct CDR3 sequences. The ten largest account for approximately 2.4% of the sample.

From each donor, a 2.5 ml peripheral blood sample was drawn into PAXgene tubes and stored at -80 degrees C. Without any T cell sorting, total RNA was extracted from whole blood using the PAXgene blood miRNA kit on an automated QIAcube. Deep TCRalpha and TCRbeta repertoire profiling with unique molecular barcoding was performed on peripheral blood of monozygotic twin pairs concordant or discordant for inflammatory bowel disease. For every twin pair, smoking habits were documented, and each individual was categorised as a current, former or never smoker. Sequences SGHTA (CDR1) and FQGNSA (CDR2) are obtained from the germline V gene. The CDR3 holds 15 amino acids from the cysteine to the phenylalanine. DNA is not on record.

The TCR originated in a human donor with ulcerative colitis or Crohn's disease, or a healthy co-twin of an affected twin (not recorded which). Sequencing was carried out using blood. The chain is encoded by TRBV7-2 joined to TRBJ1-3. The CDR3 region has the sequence CASSLAGFSGNTIYF.